A single sample gave rise to the 21 T cell receptor beta chains below, sequenced in a study of CD8+ T cells in alopecia areata. Treatment meaning: oral pan-JAK inhibitor, 5-10 mg twice daily. Sequencing relied on a cDNA template that was reverse transcribed from extracted RNA. Sequenced by immunoSEQ multiplex PCR; TCRdb stores in-frame clones only, minus some. The sample has 100,000 to 150,000 clones; over 55% are singletons. The source material was CD4+ T cells sorted from blood, sampled at week 4, from a patient treated with tofacitinib. The source of these receptors is a human donor with alopecia areata.

The chain is built from TRBV2 and TRBJ2-5; D is perhaps TRBD2 (6 bases). Germline assignment: CDR1 SNHLY and CDR2 FYNNEI. The CDR3 length is 13 residues. V shed 7 bases and J shed 7 bases, with 16 bases lying between them. For the CDR3, the DNA is TGTGCCAGCATGTCAGGGCAGGGAGGGACCCAGTACTTC. Protein sequence: CASMSGQGGTQYF.

The V gene is TRBV9, the J gene TRBJ2-1; no clear D. The CDR3 sequence is 12 residues long. With 3 bases removed from V and 4 bases from J, the gap between germline ends came to 5 bases. Germline V gene lookup returns CDR1 SGDLS and CDR2 YYNGEE. The chain's CDR3 is CASSATYNEQFF. CDR3 in DNA: TGTGCCAGCAGCGCTACTTACAATGAGCAGTTCTTC.

This sequence joins TRBV5-1 and TRBJ2-1; the match to TRBD2 covers 13 bases. Unmatched junction bases numbered 12, after V lost 4 bases and J lost 8 bases. The CDR3 consists of 17 residues. The germline CDR1 and CDR2 sequences are SGHRS and YFSETQ. The CDR3 DNA reads TGCGCCAGCAGCCCCTACGAAACTAGCGGGGGGGCCGATGAGCAGTTCTTC. Translation gives CASSPYETSGGADEQFF. The full variable domain, its missing parts supplied by reference TRBV5-1 and TRBJ2-1, is KAGVTQTPRYLIKTRGQQVTLSCSPISGHRSVSWYQQTPGQGLQFLFEYFSETQRNKGNFPGRFSGRQFSNSRSEMNVSTLELGDSALYLCASSPYETSGGADEQFFGPGTRLTVL.

The CDR3 DNA follows: TGTGCCTGGATCGACAGGGGGCGCAGAGATACGCAGTATTTT. Its translation is CAWIDRGRRDTQYF. V and J are TRBV30 and TRBJ2-3; 10 positions agree with TRBD1. The CDR3 consists of 14 residues. With V trimmed by 4 bases and J by 5 bases, 6 bases remained unmatched. Per the germline V gene, CDR1 is GTSNPN and CDR2 is SVGIG (reference sequence).

J is TRBJ1-2 and V is TRBV14, with D perhaps matching TRBD1 (6 bases). The length of the CDR3 is 13 residues. V lost 2 bases and J lost 6, with 10 bases in between. Looked up from germline, CDR1 is SGHDN and CDR2 is FVKESK. The CDR3 protein is CASSQSRGHGYTF. The CDR3 DNA reads TGTGCCAGCAGCCAATCACGGGGGCATGGCTACACCTTC.

This sequence joins TRBV29-1 and TRBJ2-7, with D possibly being TRBD1 (6 bases). The germline V gene encodes CDR1 SQVTM and CDR2 ANQGSEA. The CDR3 is 12 residues long. The germline V and J ends were trimmed by 4 bases and 3 bases, with 10 bases remaining between them. CDR3 in amino acids: CSVGSGVYEQYF. CDR3 DNA sequence: TGCAGCGTTGGCTCAGGGGTCTACGAGCAGTACTTC.

The V call is TRBV14, the J call TRBJ2-3; TRBD2 might be the D (6 bases). The germline gives CDR1 SGHDN, CDR2 FVKESK. The length of the CDR3 is 12 residues. V was pared by 4 bases and J by 9 bases, with 11 bases between. CDR3 in amino acids: CASSLGDLTQYF. As DNA, the CDR3 is TGTGCCAGCAGCCTGGGGGACTTGACGCAGTATTTT.

V is TRBV10-3 and J is TRBJ2-7; TRBD1 is a possible D gene (5 bases). The CDR3 is 14 residues long. V shed 5 bases and J shed 0 bases, with 11 bases lying between them. Germline assignment: CDR1 ENHRY and CDR2 SYGVKD. CDR3 DNA: TGTGCCATCAGTAAGACAGATAGCTCCTACGAGCAGTACTTC. Encoded protein: CAISKTDSSYEQYF.

This clone was seen just once. The chain links TRBV9 to TRBJ2-3, with 7 bases matching TRBD1. The germline gives CDR1 SGDLS, CDR2 YYNGEE. The V and J ends lost 4 bases and 4 bases, in that order; junction bases with no gene match: 9. The CDR3 is 15 residues long. CDR3 sequence: CASSRRGRRADTQYF. In DNA form, the CDR3 reads TGTGCCAGCAGCAGAAGGGGGCGCCGGGCAGATACGCAGTATTTT.

The gene calls are TRBV29-1 and TRBJ2-3; 10 bases fit TRBD1. The CDR3 length is 12 residues. Germline V gives CDR1 SQVTM, CDR2 ANQGSEA. The J segment lost 5 bases and the V segment lost 7 bases, leaving 3 bases of the junction unmatched. The CDR3 nucleotides read TGCAGCGCCGGACAGGGGGTAGATACGCAGTATTTT. Protein product: CSAGQGVDTQYF.

The V call is TRBV10-3, the J call TRBJ2-1; TRBD2 matches 14 bases. Germline CDR1 is ENHRY and CDR2 is SYGVKD. J gave up 7 bases and V 10 bases, and 3 bases lay outside the gene matches. The CDR3 sequence is 13 residues long. DNA of the CDR3: TGTGCCAGCGGACTAGCGGGAGGAAATGAGCAGTTCTTC. Residues: CASGLAGGNEQFF.

The chain employs TRBV15 and TRBJ2-3; 7 positions match TRBD1. The CDR3 is made up of 16 amino acids. Losses at the gene ends were 1 base for V and 6 bases for J; bases not matched to a gene: 10. Germline V gives CDR1 LNHNV, CDR2 YYDKDF (reference sequence). The CDR3 region has the DNA TGTGCCACCAGCAGAGGACAGGGCTCTTCATCCGATACGCAGTATTTT. Residues: CATSRGQGSSSDTQYF.

The J gene is TRBJ2-3, the V gene TRBV5-1; 13 nucleotides line up with TRBD2. Germline CDR1 reads SGHRS; CDR2 reads YFSETQ. With V trimmed by 3 bases and J by 2 bases, 6 bases remained unmatched. The CDR3 has 17 residues. The CDR3 DNA follows: TGCGCCAGCAGCTCGGGACTAGCGGGGTCGAACACAGATACGCAGTATTTT. This translates into CASSSGLAGSNTDTQYF. The whole variable domain, remainder taken from reference TRBV5-1 and TRBJ2-3, is KAGVTQTPRYLIKTRGQQVTLSCSPISGHRSVSWYQQTPGQGLQFLFEYFSETQRNKGNFPGRFSGRQFSNSRSEMNVSTLELGDSALYLCASSSGLAGSNTDTQYFGPGTRLTVL.

V is TRBV7-2 and J is TRBJ2-2; unclear D gene. The V gene's germline CDR1 is SGHTA and CDR2 FQGNSA. Deletions cut 7 bases from V and 1 base from J, with 13 bases between. This CDR3 is 15 amino acids long. In DNA form, the CDR3 reads TGTGCCAGCATGCCCCAGGTCCAGAACACCGGGGAGCTGTTTTTT. This gives the protein CASMPQVQNTGELFF. Full variable domain (missing parts from reference TRBV7-2 and TRBJ2-2): GAGVSQSPSNKVTEKGKDVELRCDPISGHTALYWYRQSLGQGLEFLIYFQGNSAPDKSGLPSDRFSAERTGGSVSTLTIQRTQQEDSAVYLCASMPQVQNTGELFFGEGSRLTVL.

The chain carries TRBV9 and TRBJ2-3, with a weak D call TRBD2 (6 bases). CDR1 is SGDLS, CDR2 YYNGEE, per germline. Deletions cut 0 bases from V and 2 bases from J, with 13 bases between. CDR3 length: 16 amino acids. CDR3 amino acids: CASSVAAGPITDTQYF. CDR3 bases: TGTGCCAGCAGCGTAGCGGCGGGACCCATCACAGATACGCAGTATTTT.

The V and J genes are TRBV18 and TRBJ2-7, with 9 bases aligning to TRBD1. The CDR3 covers 16 residues. The junction had 5 bases not matched to a gene; V was cut back by 0 bases and J by 2 bases. The germline V gene encodes CDR1 KGHSH and CDR2 LQKENI. The CDR3 sequence is CASSPPGTGLTYEQYF. CDR3 bases: TGTGCCAGCTCACCACCGGGGACAGGGTTGACCTACGAGCAGTACTTC.

This clone was recorded only once. The chain has TRBV5-1 and TRBJ2-7; D not resolved. The CDR3 has 13 residues. With 4 bases removed from V and 0 bases from J, the gap between germline ends came to 8 bases. The germline gives CDR1 SGHRS, CDR2 YFSETQ. The CDR3 DNA is TGCGCCAGCAGCACAACGCGCTCCTACGAGCAGTACTTC. This encodes CASSTTRSYEQYF.

The chain recombines TRBV7-9 with TRBJ2-3; D unresolved. V dropped 1 base and J dropped 2 bases, with 4 bases sitting between them. Germline V gene lookup returns CDR1 SEHNR and CDR2 FQNEAQ (reference sequence). This CDR3 region has 13 residues. The CDR3 nucleotides read TGTGCCAGCAGCTTAGGTCTCACAGATACGCAGTATTTT. Protein sequence: CASSLGLTDTQYF.

The chain is built from TRBV5-1 and TRBJ2-1, with D uncertain. The CDR3 contains 15 residues. Germline loops: CDR1 SGHRS, CDR2 YFSETQ. V was trimmed by 0 bases and J by 5 bases, leaving 12 bases between them. This chain's CDR3 is CASSLVVGQDNEQFF. The CDR3 DNA reads TGCGCCAGCAGCTTGGTGGTTGGCCAAGACAATGAGCAGTTCTTC.

This clone was seen once. The rearrangement joins TRBV30 to TRBJ1-1; TRBD1 aligns across 9 bases. V trimming: 8 bases; J trimming: 1 base; junction bases outside the gene matches: 11. The CDR3 is made up of 15 amino acids. CDR1 is GTSNPN, CDR2 SVGIG, per germline (reference sequence). The CDR3 sequence: CAGTGIRIKNTEAFF. The CDR3 DNA reads TGTGCCGGGACAGGGATCAGAATTAAGAACACTGAAGCTTTCTTT.

J is TRBJ2-3 and V is TRBV29-1; D tentatively reads TRBD1 or TRBD2 (6 bases each). The CDR3 is made up of 15 amino acids. V was trimmed by 6 bases and J by 2 bases, leaving 18 bases between them. Germline CDR1 reads SQVTM; CDR2 reads ANQGSEA. The CDR3 spells CSVQGSGRPTDTQYF. The CDR3 DNA sequence: TGCAGCGTCCAGGGGAGCGGGCGGCCCACAGATACGCAGTATTTT.